Below, 15 T cell receptor beta chains from the same sample are listed, as sequenced in a study of blood T cell repertoires in COVID-19. Here immunoSEQ multiplex PCR was the method, and the copy in TCRdb shows in-frame clones only, minus some. The sample contains 400,000 or so clones, about 90% of which appear only once. Sequences were obtained from PBMCs or T cells enriched from blood (not recorded which). The receptors stem from a man in his forties in a cohort exposed to, infected with or recovered from COVID-19 (not recorded which).

The chain recombines TRBV7-2 with TRBJ1-5; TRBD1 aligns across 9 bases. CDR1 is SGHTA and CDR2 is FQGNSA in the germline V gene. The CDR3 totals 16 residues. The ends lost 3 bases at V and 4 bases at J; junction bases unmatched: 7. The CDR3 reads CASSFGYGTGNQPQHF. The CDR3 nucleotides read TGTGCCAGCAGCTTTGGATACGGGACAGGGAATCAGCCCCAGCATTTT.

V and J are TRBV28 and TRBJ2-1; tentatively, D is TRBD1 (6 bases). The CDR3 is 12 amino acids. Deletions cut 5 bases from V and 10 bases from J, with 12 bases between. Germline V gene data show CDR1 as MDHEN and CDR2 as SYDVKM. The CDR3 sequence: CASSKQGREQFF. The CDR3 DNA reads as TGTGCCAGCAGTAAACAGGGTCGGGAGCAGTTCTTC.

The sample holds a few counts of this clone. The chain recombines TRBV29-1 with TRBJ1-2; D not certain. Germline V gene lookup returns CDR1 SQVTM and CDR2 ANQGSEA. Trimming pared 6 bases from V and 4 bases from J, leaving 18 bases between. This CDR3 has 14 residues. For the CDR3, the DNA is TGCAGCGTAGCAGGCGGGGTTGAAGCCTATGGCTACACCTTC. It codes for CSVAGGVEAYGYTF.

As to this clone: At one of its ends the junction is not consistent with the germline gene, which may arise from a read error. The chain has TRBV6-1 and TRBJ1-5, with D possibly being TRBD1 (5 bases). The germline V gene encodes CDR1 MNHNS and CDR2 SASEGT. The CDR3 has 15 residues. For the CDR3, the DNA is TGTGCCAGCAGTGAACTAGGGGCAGCGCGTCAGGCCCAGCATTTT. It is translated as CASSELGAARQAQHF.

The chain carries TRBV28 and TRBJ1-4; 10 bases are shared with TRBD1. The CDR3 sequence is 19 residues long. With V trimmed by 5 bases and J by 2 bases, 14 bases remained unmatched. CDR1 is MDHEN, CDR2 SYDVKM, per germline. The CDR3 DNA reads TGTGCCAGCAGTCGGAACCCGACAGGGGGCGAATTCACTAATGAAAAACTGTTTTTT. Amino acids: CASSRNPTGGEFTNEKLFF.

The chain links TRBV5-1 to TRBJ2-1, with 12 bases lining up with TRBD2. This CDR3 contains 15 residues. The junction had 6 bases not matched to a gene; V was cut back by 2 bases and J by 9 bases. Germline V gives CDR1 SGHRS, CDR2 YFSETQ. This CDR3 reads CASSFGLAGIGEQFF. The CDR3 DNA is TGCGCCAGCAGCTTCGGACTAGCGGGAATTGGTGAGCAGTTCTTC.

The V and J genes are TRBV11-2 and TRBJ2-7, with 8 bases aligning to TRBD1. Looked up from germline, CDR1 is SGHAT and CDR2 is FQNNGV. Trimming removed 0 bases from V and 7 bases from J; junction bases left unmatched: 5. The CDR3 is 14 residues long. The CDR3 DNA sequence: TGTGCCAGCAGCTTAGAGTTCAGGGGGCAAGAGCAGTACTTC. As protein: CASSLEFRGQEQYF.

This clone was observed a single time. V and J are TRBV15 and TRBJ1-4; possible D gene TRBD1, 5 bases. V was pared by 5 bases and J by 3 bases, with 16 bases between. CDR1 is LNHNV and CDR2 is YYDKDF in the germline V gene (reference sequence). The CDR3 is 16 amino acids. The CDR3 here is CATSPQMTVPNEKLFF. DNA of the CDR3: TGTGCCACCAGCCCCCAGATGACAGTTCCTAATGAAAAACTGTTTTTT.

The rearrangement uses TRBV18 and TRBJ2-7, with D maybe TRBD2 (6 bases). The CDR3 contains 14 residues. From germline, CDR1 is KGHSH and CDR2 LQKENI. V was shortened by 8 bases and J by 7 bases, with 21 bases between the two germline ends. The CDR3 region is CASAIGTPLKEQYF. CDR3 nucleotide sequence: TGTGCCAGCGCGATCGGGACTCCTTTAAAGGAGCAGTACTTC.

V usage is TRBV28 and J usage is TRBJ2-5; 9 positions match TRBD1. In germline, CDR1 is MDHEN, CDR2 SYDVKM. Germline trimming cut 6 bases from V and 5 bases from J; bases unmatched to any gene: 10. The CDR3 length is 15 residues. The CDR3 coding sequence is TGTGCCAGCAGATCCGGACAGGGGATCTGGGAGACCCAGTACTTC. It is translated as CASRSGQGIWETQYF.

V and J are TRBV3-1 (or the pseudogene TRBV3-2) and TRBJ2-2; D perhaps matches TRBD2 (5 bases). CDR1 and CDR2 from the germline V gene are LGHDT and YNNKEL (reference sequence). The CDR3 runs to 17 residues. Trimming took off 0 bases at V and 6 bases at J, with 17 bases between the two ends. CDR3 DNA: TGTGCCAGCAGCCAAGATCCCTGGGGTTCGGGGTCCGGGGAGCTGTTTTTT. Protein sequence: CASSQDPWGSGSGELFF.

The chain uses TRBV19 and TRBJ2-1; 10 positions match TRBD1. J gave up 5 bases and V 5 bases, and 12 bases lay outside the gene matches. The germline gives CDR1 LNHDA, CDR2 SQIVND (reference sequence). The CDR3 covers 17 residues. CDR3 sequence (DNA): TGTGCCAGTAGTGGCCGACAGGGGGCTTTAGGAAACAATGAGCAGTTCTTC. Translation: CASSGRQGALGNNEQFF.

The rearrangement uses TRBV6-5 and TRBJ1-5; possible D gene TRBD1, 6 bases. The CDR3 contains 15 residues. Between the trimmed V and J ends, which lost 6 bases and 3 bases, there was a span of 15 bases. CDR1 and CDR2 (germline): MNHEY, SVGAGI. CDR3 sequence: CASRRTVLNNQPQHF. CDR3 DNA sequence: TGTGCCAGCAGGCGGACAGTACTTAACAATCAGCCCCAGCATTTT.

Details on this clone: This specimen includes other DNA sequences encoding the same CDR3. CDR3 nucleotide sequence: TGTGCCAGCAGCTTCACTGGGGCCAACGTCCTGACTTTC. Translated, it gives CASSFTGANVLTF. The V call is TRBV7-3, the J call TRBJ2-6; the D is unclear. The V gene's germline CDR1 is SGHTA and CDR2 FQGTGA. This CDR3 is built from 13 residues. Trimming took 3 bases from V and 2 from J, leaving 2 bases between them.

The chain carries TRBV6-4 and TRBJ2-1; 13 bases align to TRBD2. The CDR3 extends over 14 amino acids. The junction had 1 base not matched to a gene; V was cut back by 4 bases and J by 7 bases. The germline V gene has CDR1 MRHNA and CDR2 SNTAGT. CDR3 sequence reads: CASSGTSGSNEQFF. The CDR3 region has the DNA TGTGCCAGCAGTGGGACTAGCGGGAGTAATGAGCAGTTCTTC.